This entry describes one T cell receptor beta chain. This record belongs to a study of shared clonotypes between healthy human individuals. For the study at large: Aged between 18 and 49, the donors were a couple of women and three men.

This CDR3 spans 14 amino acids. J lost 1 base, V lost 6 bases, and 5 bases had no gene match. Germline V gene lookup returns CDR1 KGHSH and CDR2 LQKENI. Caucasian adults residing in Nashville, Tennessee made up all the donors. Roughly 33,000 T cell genomes, or about 190 ng DNA, went into the sorted-subset replicate PCRs. Using immunoSEQ multiplex PCR, the repertoire was profiled, and TCRdb retains in-frame clones only, with some absent. The sample has around 700,000 clones; about two thirds are singletons. Sample: memory CD4+ T cells sorted from blood. Subset given: CD45RA-negative fraction. This chain joins TRBV18 and TRBJ1-1, with 7 bases fitting TRBD1. The origin of this receptor is a woman in her thirties in good health. CDR3 nucleotide sequence: TGTGCCAGCTCCCGAGACAGGGAGAACACTGAAGCTTTCTTT. It translates to CASSRDRENTEAFF.